A selection of T cell receptor beta chains follows, all from one sample in a study of cytomegalovirus exposure and HLA in healthy donors. The repertoire was sequenced with immunoSEQ multiplex PCR; TCRdb's copy has only in-frame clones and lacks some. The data show 130,000 to 150,000 clones, around 73% seen once. Sequenced material: PBMCs. The receptors stem from a woman between 40 and 50 years old in good health and CMV-seronegative. Both conserved end residues are part of each CDR3. A D gene is named only where the DNA matches it firmly. A clone size is listed for some rows: how often the clone was seen (once, few, many), or a class if it is expanded.

NA | TRBD1 | TRBJ2-3 | TRBV7-9 | CASSRGQGLDTQYF | TGTGCCAGCAGCCGGGGACAGGGCCTAGATACGCAGTATTTT
few | NA | TRBJ1-1 | TRBV2 | CASSPWRNTEAFF | TGTGCCAGCAGCCCCTGGAGAAACACTGAAGCTTTCTTT
NA | TRBD2 | TRBJ2-3 | TRBV2 | CASSTLAGGTDTQYF | TGTGCCAGCAGTACACTAGCGGGGGGCACAGATACGCAGTATTTT
few | TRBD1 | TRBJ1-5 | TRBV4-1 | CASTPIRRQGSNQPQHF | TGCGCCAGCACCCCTATTAGAAGACAGGGTAGCAATCAGCCCCAGCATTTT
NA | TRBD1 | TRBJ1-2 | TRBV6-6 | CASSRPQGTVLGYTF | TGTGCCAGCAGTCGACCACAGGGGACGGTTTTGGGCTACACCTTC
NA | TRBD1 | TRBJ1-1 | TRBV11-2 | CASSFRQGAEAFF | TGTGCCAGCAGCTTTAGGCAGGGGGCTGAAGCTTTCTTT
NA | TRBD1 | TRBJ2-5 | TRBV5-1 | CASSIGTGKETQYF | TGCGCCAGCAGCATAGGGACAGGGAAAGAGACCCAGTACTTC
NA | NA | TRBJ2-5 | TRBV18 | CASSPRAQETQYF | TGTGCCAGCTCACCACGGGCCCAAGAGACCCAGTACTTC
few | NA | TRBJ1-1 | TRBV4-2 | CASSQERTTNTEAFF | TGTGCCAGCAGCCAAGAAAGGACAACGAACACTGAAGCTTTCTTT
NA | NA | TRBJ2-3 | TRBV5-1 | CASSVWGQVESDTQYF | TGCGCCAGCAGCGTTTGGGGGCAGGTTGAGAGTGATACGCAGTATTTT
NA | TRBD1 | TRBJ2-6 | TRBV5-4 | CASSLGTGVSGANVLTF | TGTGCCAGCAGCCTCGGGACAGGGGTCTCTGGGGCCAACGTCCTGACTTTC
NA | TRBD1 | TRBJ1-1 | TRBV19 | CASSISRDSPEGTEAFF | TGTGCCAGTAGTATTAGCAGGGACAGCCCGGAGGGCACTGAAGCTTTCTTT
NA | TRBD2 | TRBJ2-5 | TRBV10-3 | CAIGTSGAETQYF | TGTGCCATCGGGACTAGCGGGGCGGAGACCCAGTACTTC
NA | NA | TRBJ1-4 | TRBV5-1 | CASSSQGEKLFF | TGCGCCAGCAGCTCACAGGGAGAAAAACTGTTTTTT
NA | TRBD1 | TRBJ1-3 | TRBV11-2 | CASSLGTGGNTIYF | TGTGCCAGCAGCTTAGGGACAGGGGGAAACACCATATATTTT
NA | TRBD2 | TRBJ2-1 | TRBV6-1 | CASSERLGLAVYNEQFF | TGTGCCAGCAGTGAACGGCTTGGACTAGCGGTGTACAATGAGCAGTTCTTC
NA | NA | TRBJ1-3 | TRBV7-9 | CASSGPGGGSGNTIYF | TGTGCCAGCAGCGGCCCCGGAGGCGGTTCTGGAAACACCATATATTTT
once | TRBD1 | TRBJ1-4 | TRBV5-1 | CASSPSRDRAVNEKLFF | TGCGCCAGCAGCCCGTCCCGGGACAGGGCCGTTAATGAAAAACTGTTTTTT
NA | NA | TRBJ1-1 | TRBV2 | CASSESQGGNTEAFF | TGTGCCAGCAGTGAAAGTCAAGGGGGAAACACTGAAGCTTTCTTT
NA | NA | TRBJ1-6 | TRBV4-1 | CASSQEPSSYNSPLHF | TGCGCCAGCAGCCAAGAGCCGAGCTCCTATAATTCACCCCTCCACTTT
NA | TRBD2 | TRBJ2-3 | TRBV19 | CASSISLAVTDTQYF | TGTGCCAGTAGTATCTCCCTAGCGGTTACAGATACGCAGTATTTT
NA | NA | TRBJ1-1 | TRBV6-1 | CASSELQGNTEAFF | TGTGCCAGCAGTGAGCTTCAGGGGAACACTGAAGCTTTCTTT
NA | TRBD1 | TRBJ2-2 | TRBV27 | CASSSGQGLTGELFF | TGTGCCAGCAGTTCGGGACAGGGTTTAACCGGGGAGCTGTTTTTT
NA | TRBD2 | TRBJ2-3 | TRBV28 | CASSLPISGGDTQYF | TGTGCCAGCAGTTTACCCATTAGCGGGGGAGATACGCAGTATTTT
NA | NA | TRBJ1-3 | TRBV27 | CASSLTGSGNTIYF | TGTGCCAGCAGCCTAACAGGATCTGGAAACACCATATATTTT
once | TRBD1 | TRBJ1-2 | TRBV2 | CASSRTGEGYTF | TGTGCCAGCAGTCGGACAGGGGAGGGCTACACCTTC
once | NA | TRBJ1-2 | TRBV5-1 | CASSLAGAGGYTF | TGCGCCAGCAGCTTGGCAGGGGCTGGAGGCTACACCTTC
NA | NA | TRBJ2-3 | TRBV4-2 | CASSRSTGLRDTQYF | TGTGCCAGCAGCCGGTCGACGGGTCTGAGAGATACGCAGTATTTT
NA | NA | TRBJ2-3 | TRBV28 | CASSHSGDQADTQYF | TGTGCCAGCAGCCACTCAGGGGATCAGGCAGATACGCAGTATTTT
few | TRBD1 | TRBJ1-2 | TRBV29-1 | CSVEDRDRGAYGYTF | TGCAGCGTTGAAGATCGGGACAGGGGGGCCTATGGCTACACCTTC
NA | TRBD2 | TRBJ2-5 | TRBV29-1 | CSVAETSGGATQYF | TGCAGCGTTGCCGAGACTAGCGGGGGGGCTACCCAGTACTTC
NA | NA | TRBJ1-1 | TRBV28 | CASGPPGEANTEAFF | TGTGCCAGCGGGCCTCCGGGGGAAGCCAACACTGAAGCTTTCTTT
NA | TRBD2 | TRBJ2-1 | TRBV6-5 | CASSLGLGLTYNEQFF | TGTGCCAGCAGTTTAGGACTAGGCCTGACCTACAATGAGCAGTTCTTC
few | TRBD1 | TRBJ1-6 | TRBV2 | CASSAGTATNSPLHF | TGTGCCAGCAGTGCCGGGACAGCTACCAATTCACCCCTCCACTTT
NA | TRBD1 | TRBJ1-2 | TRBV7-2 | CASSRNEGQMAYGYTF | TGTGCCAGCAGCCGGAATGAGGGACAGATGGCCTATGGCTACACCTTC
NA | NA | TRBJ2-2 | TRBV13 | CASSLDRNTGELFF | TGTGCCAGCAGCTTGGACAGGAACACCGGGGAGCTGTTTTTT
NA | TRBD2 | TRBJ2-1 | TRBV19 | CASRGGLGIGNEQFF | TGTGCCAGTAGAGGGGGACTAGGTATTGGAAATGAGCAGTTCTTC
NA | TRBD1 | TRBJ2-1 | TRBV28 | CASSLFLGLQGAGEQFF | TGTGCCAGCAGTTTATTTCTCGGGCTACAGGGGGCGGGGGAGCAGTTCTTC
NA | NA | TRBJ1-3 | TRBV4-2 | CASSQEGLDRTASGNTIYF | TGTGCCAGCAGCCAAGAAGGGTTAGACAGGACCGCCTCTGGAAACACCATATATTTT
NA | TRBD1 | TRBJ1-4 | TRBV7-9 | CASSSGQTPTNEKLFF | TGTGCCAGCAGCTCGGGACAGACTCCAACTAATGAAAAACTGTTTTTT
NA | TRBD1 | TRBJ2-1 | TRBV9 | CASSVSDRAFYNEQFF | TGTGCCAGCAGCGTTTCAGACAGGGCCTTTTACAATGAGCAGTTCTTC
NA | NA | TRBJ1-1 | TRBV27 | CASRELRGSAFF | TGTGCCAGCAGGGAACTCCGAGGGTCAGCTTTCTTT
few | TRBD1 | TRBJ1-1 | TRBV5-1 | CASSSSGTGGTEAFF | TGCGCCAGCAGCTCTTCCGGGACAGGGGGCACTGAAGCTTTCTTT
NA | NA | TRBJ2-3 | TRBV5-1 | CASRGGAVLDTQYF | TGCGCCAGCAGAGGGGGGGCCGTTTTAGATACGCAGTATTTT
NA | NA | TRBJ1-2 | TRBV7-9 | CASSPDRVRVSGYTF | TGTGCCAGCAGCCCTGATCGGGTTCGGGTGTCAGGCTACACCTTC
NA | NA | TRBJ2-1 | TRBV23-1 | CASSHRQGGENEQFF | TGCGCCAGCAGTCATCGGCAAGGCGGAGAAAATGAGCAGTTCTTC
NA | TRBD1 | TRBJ1-2 | TRBV7-9 | CASSLGTGGTNYGYTF | TGTGCCAGCAGCTTGGGGACAGGGGGCACTAACTATGGCTACACCTTC
once | TRBD2 | TRBJ2-3 | TRBV5-4 | CASRGGTTTSTDTQYF | TGTGCCAGCAGGGGGGGGACTACTACTAGCACAGATACGCAGTATTTT
NA | NA | TRBJ2-1 | TRBV4-1 | CASSPLTGIDVEQFF | TGCGCCAGCAGCCCACTGACGGGGATTGATGTTGAGCAGTTCTTC
NA | NA | TRBJ2-3 | TRBV6-1 | CASSDDMISTDTQYF | TGTGCCAGCAGTGATGACATGATAAGCACAGATACGCAGTATTTT
NA | NA | TRBJ2-1 | TRBV4-3 | CASSQFGESSYNEQFF | TGCGCCAGCAGCCAGTTCGGGGAGAGCTCCTACAATGAGCAGTTCTTC